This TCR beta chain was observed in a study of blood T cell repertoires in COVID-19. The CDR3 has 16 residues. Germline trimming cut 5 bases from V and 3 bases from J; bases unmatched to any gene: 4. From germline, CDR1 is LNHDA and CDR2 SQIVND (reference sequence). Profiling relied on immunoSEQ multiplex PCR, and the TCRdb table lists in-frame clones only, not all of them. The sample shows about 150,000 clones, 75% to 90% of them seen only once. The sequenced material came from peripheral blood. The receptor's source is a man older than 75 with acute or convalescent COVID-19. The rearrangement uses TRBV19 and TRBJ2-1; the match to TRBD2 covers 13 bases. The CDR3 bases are TGTGCCAGTAGTCCAAGACTAGCGGGGGGCTACAATGAGCAGTTCTTC. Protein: CASSPRLAGGYNEQFF. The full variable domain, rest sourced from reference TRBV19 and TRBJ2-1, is DGGITQSPKYLFRKEGQNVTLSCEQNLNHDAMYWYRQDPGQGLRLIYYSQIVNDFQKGDIAEGYSVSREKKESFPLTVTSAQKNPTAFYLCASSPRLAGGYNEQFFGPGTRLTVL.